Sequencing of this TCR beta chain was carried out in a study of T cell responses to AZD1222 COVID-19 vaccine. Study results and limitations: Sampling captured repertoires only after the peak T cell response. Unmutated variant regions are reportedly the target of nearly half of TCRs that are spike-specific. Elevations in Spike-specific TCR breadth and depth followed administration of two AZD1222 doses. Most donors were white British and more were female, and clonal diversity was possibly underestimated.

The assay was immunoSEQ multiplex PCR, and TCRdb's table has in-frame clones only and misses some. Among over 150,000 clones, 70% to 90% were seen once, and the ten largest hold 5.5% to 6%. In the case of this clone: Its antigen is unidentified.

Between the trimmed V and J ends, which lost 8 bases and 7 bases, there was a span of 18 bases. Germline CDR1 reads LNHNV; CDR2 reads YYDKDF (reference sequence). The CDR3 sequence is 14 residues long. Material: peripheral blood, obtained on day 0 of MenACWY control vaccination. This clonotype was sampled from an adult in good health. The J gene is TRBJ1-5, the V gene TRBV15; maybe TRBD1 (6 bases). The CDR3, as DNA: TGTGCCACCGGGCCAGGAGGGGGAGGGCAGCCCCAGCATTTT. This gives the protein CATGPGGGGQPQHF. Drawing the rest from reference TRBV15 and TRBJ1-5, the complete variable domain is DAMVIQNPRYQVTQFGKPVTLSCSQTLNHNVMYWYQQKSSQAPKLLFHYYDKDFNNEADTPDNFQSRRPNTSFCFLDIRSPGLGDTAMYLCATGPGGGGQPQHFGDGTRLSIL.